A selection of T cell receptor beta chains follows, all from one sample in a study of human T cells and chemical hapten exposure. TCRdb reanalysed the RACE reads using MiXCR and keeps one entry per CDR3 protein. The table shows 150,000 to 200,000 distinct CDR3 sequences, with approximately 26% occurring only once. Sequencing used whole blood, obtained in connection with sensitization to the hapten diphenylcyclopropenone (DPC). The receptors were gathered from a woman between 40 and 50 years old with alopecia areata. Some clones in this sample may be carry-over from other donors' samples. CDR3s include the opening cysteine and the closing phenylalanine or tryptophan. The order of the fields is CDR3 length, D gene, clone size, V gene, J gene, CDR3 DNA, CDR3 protein. The D gene is left open where the match is weak. Not all rows give a size; the values are once, few, many and, for expanded clones, a class.

15,.,.,TRBV20-1,TRBJ2-7,TGCAGTGCTAGTAGACCTAGCGCAACCACCTACGAGCAGTACTTC,CSASRPSATTYEQYF
13,.,.,TRBV6-5,TRBJ1-1,TGTGCCAGCAGAGGCGCGTTCGGCACTGAAGCTTTCTTT,CASRGAFGTEAFF
14,.,.,TRBV6-2/TRBV6-3,TRBJ2-7,TGTGCCAGCACCGACAGCCTTAGTACCTACGAGCAGTACTTC,CASTDSLSTYEQYF
15,TRBD1,.,TRBV12-3/TRBV12-4,TRBJ1-5,TGTGCCAGCAGTCAAACAGGGGCCACGAATCAGCCCCAGCATTTT,CASSQTGATNQPQHF
12,.,few,TRBV20-1,TRBJ2-5,TGCAGTGCTAAGGACTACCAAGAGACCCAGTACTTC,CSAKDYQETQYF
13,.,few,TRBV6-2/TRBV6-3,TRBJ1-1,TGTGCCAGCAGTTTCCTTGGACAGCCTGAAGCTTTCTTT,CASSFLGQPEAFF
13,.,.,TRBV7-2,TRBJ2-4,TGTGCCAGCAGCCGGGACGGAAAAAACATTCAGTACTTC,CASSRDGKNIQYF
17,TRBD1,.,TRBV7-8,TRBJ1-5,TGTGCCAGCAGCTTAGCGCTTAGGACAGGGGTCGGACAGCCCCAGCATTTT,CASSLALRTGVGQPQHF
14,.,.,TRBV18,TRBJ1-4,TGTGCCAGCTCACGAATGGGAACTAATGAAAAACTGTTTTTT,CASSRMGTNEKLFF
16,TRBD1,few,TRBV7-9,TRBJ1-6,TGTGCCAGCAGCCCCACTAACAGGGGGCATAATTCACCCCTCCACTTT,CASSPTNRGHNSPLHF
14,TRBD1,.,TRBV29-1,TRBJ2-1,TGCAGCGCTACCGGACAGGGTGCAGCCAATGAGCAGTTCTTC,CSATGQGAANEQFF
16,TRBD2,few,TRBV9,TRBJ2-1,TGTGCCAGCAGCAGGACCGGGACTAGCGAATACAATGAGCAGTTCTTC,CASSRTGTSEYNEQFF
15,.,few,TRBV7-2,TRBJ1-1,TGTGCCAGCAGCTTCTCTCTTAGCGGGAACACTGAAGCTTTCTTT,CASSFSLSGNTEAFF
13,TRBD1,.,TRBV29-1,TRBJ1-3,TGCAGCGTTGTTCAGGGGGCTGGAAACACCATATATTTT,CSVVQGAGNTIYF
13,.,.,TRBV5-1,TRBJ1-2,TGCGCCAGCAGCTTGGAGCAGGGGTATGGCTACACCTTC,CASSLEQGYGYTF
16,.,.,TRBV9,TRBJ2-1,TGTGCCAGCAGCCCAAGGGGTCAGGGATCAGGCAATGAGCAGTTCTTC,CASSPRGQGSGNEQFF
15,.,many,TRBV27,TRBJ2-7,TGTGCCAGCAGTTTCGGCCTCCGTACTAGCTACGAGCAGTACTTC,CASSFGLRTSYEQYF
14,TRBD1,few,TRBV20-1,TRBJ1-6,TGCAGTGCTAGAGTACAGGGGCCCAATTCACCCCTCCACTTT,CSARVQGPNSPLHF
15,.,few,TRBV7-2,TRBJ2-3,TGTGCCAGCAGCTTAGTCTTAGCTTCTGGAGATACGCAGTATTTT,CASSLVLASGDTQYF
15,TRBD2,once,TRBV4-2,TRBJ2-7,TGTGCCAGCAGCCAAGCAGGGGCGGGGGGCTACGAGCAGTACTTC,CASSQAGAGGYEQYF
14,TRBD1,few,TRBV18,TRBJ1-5,TGTGCCAGCTCACGACAGGGGAACAATCAGCCCCAGCATTTT,CASSRQGNNQPQHF
14,TRBD1,.,TRBV2,TRBJ2-7,TGTGCCAGCAGTGCTGGGACAGGAGACTACGAGCAGTACTTC,CASSAGTGDYEQYF